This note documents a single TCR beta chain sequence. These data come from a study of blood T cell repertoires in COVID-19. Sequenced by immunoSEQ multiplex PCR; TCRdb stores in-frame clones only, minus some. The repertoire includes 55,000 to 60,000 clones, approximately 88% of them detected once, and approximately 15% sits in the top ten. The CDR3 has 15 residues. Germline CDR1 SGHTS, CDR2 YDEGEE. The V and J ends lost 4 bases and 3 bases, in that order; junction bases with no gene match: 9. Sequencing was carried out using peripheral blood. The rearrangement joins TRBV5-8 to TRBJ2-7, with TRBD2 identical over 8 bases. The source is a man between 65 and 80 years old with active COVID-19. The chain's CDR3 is CASSPSGGRGYEQYF. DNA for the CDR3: TGTGCCAGCAGCCCCTCGGGAGGGAGAGGCTACGAGCAGTACTTC.